This T cell receptor beta chain appears in the sequencing data of a study of CXCR3-negative and CXCR3-positive naive CD8 T cells. Concerning this clonotype itself: As yet, its antigen is unknown.

Overall study results and limits: No difference in surface CD5 was seen between naive subsets, and TCR strength was inferred from TRB CDR3 properties. Similar TRBV-TRBJ gene usage was seen in naive CXCR3-negative and CXCR3-positive cells, but not in memory cells.

A CD45RO-CCR7+CD27+CD95- profile was what naive CD8+ T cells displayed. The study made its TRB cDNA libraries by 5' RACE, adding UMI labels. TCRdb reworked the 5' RACE reads into one entry per CDR3 protein, no DNA. The sample table sets out fewer than 95,000 distinct CDR3 sequences. From germline, CDR1 is SGHVS and CDR2 FNYEAQ. CDR3 size: 15 residues. The V and J genes are TRBV7-6 and TRBJ2-2; TCRdb proposes TRBD1, but this gene call is untestable without DNA. The source of this sequence is a human donor in good health. Some clones in this sample may be carry-over from other donors' samples. Sequencing was done on a sample of naive CXCR3- CD8+ T cells from blood. The subset is: CD45RO-CCR7+CD27+CD95- naive CD8+ T cells lacking CXCR3 (TNR3-). CDR3 region: CASSLGQGLTGELFF. The full variable domain, its missing parts supplied by reference TRBV7-6 and TRBJ2-2, is GAGVSQSPRYKVTKRGQDVALRCDPISGHVSLYWYRQALGQGPEFLTYFNYEAQQDKSGLPNDRFSAERPEGSISTLTIQRTEQRDSAMYRCASSLGQGLTGELFFGEGSRLTVL.